This passage covers 27 T cell receptor beta chains from one sample sequenced in a study of spatial heterogeneity in lung cancer. Time point noted: blood at routine non-recurrence follow-up after resection. TCRdb re-called the 5' RACE reads with MiXCR, one entry per CDR3 protein. The sample contains 25,000 to 35,000 distinct CDR3 sequences, 5% to 6% of which appear only once. The specimen was PBMCs, collected at follow-up. The receptors shown here come from a female donor with early-stage non-small cell lung cancer.

A single count supports this clonotype. It may be a read error: a sequence one base away is much more abundant. The chain has TRBV7-9 and TRBJ2-5; perhaps TRBD1 as D (6 bases). In germline, CDR1 is SEHNR, CDR2 FQNEAQ (reference sequence). Trimming removed 5 bases at V and 4 bases at J, with 14 bases between. The CDR3 extends over 14 amino acids. Here the CDR3 DNA reads TGTGCCAGCAGCCCCCCAGGGGACGTAGAGACCCAGTACTTC. It yields the protein CASSPPGDVETQYF.

The table lists this clonotype with many counts. The V call is TRBV9, the J call TRBJ1-6, with D tentatively TRBD1 (6 bases). The germline CDR1 and CDR2 sequences are SGDLS and YYNGEE. The CDR3 has 16 residues. The germline V and J ends were trimmed by 0 bases and 7 bases, with 14 bases remaining between them. DNA of the CDR3: TGTGCCAGCAGCGTAGCGGCAGGGGATAAGAATTCACCCCTCCACTTT. This encodes CASSVAAGDKNSPLHF. The full variable domain, with the rest looked up from reference TRBV9 and TRBJ1-6, is DSGVTQTPKHLITATGQRVTLRCSPRSGDLSVYWYQQSLDQGLQFLIQYYNGEERAKGNILERFSAQQFPDLHSELNLSSLELGDSALYFCASSVAAGDKNSPLHFGNGTRLTVT.

In its sample, this clonotype was seen many times. This chain connects TRBV9 to TRBJ1-2; D possibly corresponds to TRBD1 (5 bases). Germline loops: CDR1 SGDLS, CDR2 YYNGEE. V was clipped by 3 bases and J by 8 bases, with 23 bases between them. The CDR3 loop spans 16 amino acids. CDR3 residues: CASSAREGEGRYGYTF. CDR3 bases: TGTGCCAGCAGCGCCAGGGAAGGAGAGGGGCGATACGGCTACACCTTC.

Points on this clonotype: A single base separates this from a much larger clone, so it may be a read error. The chain has TRBV12-3 or TRBV12-4 and TRBJ1-1, with D possibly matching TRBD1 (5 bases). CDR3 length equals 11 residues. The CDR3: CASTRQNEASF. DNA of the CDR3: TGTGCCAGCACCAGACAGAATGAAGCTTCCTTT.

The sample holds a few counts of this clonotype. The rearrangement joins TRBV7-2 to TRBJ2-3, with 9 bases lining up with TRBD2. The CDR3 contains 16 residues. Trimming took 5 bases from V and 4 from J; bases not matched to a gene: 10. CDR1 SGHTA and CDR2 FQGNSA come from the germline V gene. In DNA form, the CDR3 reads TGTGCCAGCAGCGGTAGGGGCGGGAGGGTCCCAGATACGCAGTATTTT. Its protein product is CASSGRGGRVPDTQYF.

The chain carries TRBV6-6 and TRBJ1-6, with D perhaps TRBD1 (6 bases). CDR3 size: 15 residues. The germline V gene has CDR1 MNHNY and CDR2 SVGAGI (reference sequence). Trimming left V 2 bases short and J 5 bases short, with 10 bases between. The CDR3 sequence: CASSYKSGDNSPLHF. The CDR3 DNA sequence: TGTGCCAGCAGTTACAAGTCAGGGGATAATTCACCCCTCCACTTT.

This clonotype was seen many times. This chain connects TRBV4-2 to TRBJ1-6; 10 nucleotides agree with TRBD1. Germline V CDR1 and CDR2: LGHNA, YNFKEQ. The CDR3 spans 19 residues. The J segment lost 0 bases and the V segment lost 1 base, leaving 6 bases of the junction unmatched. Here the CDR3 reads CASSQGTGGLSSYNSPLHF. The CDR3 DNA reads TGTGCCAGCAGCCAAGGGACAGGGGGACTGAGCTCCTATAATTCACCCCTCCACTTT.

This clonotype showed up many times. The chain links TRBV25-1 to TRBJ2-2; D gene ambiguous. Trimming removed 3 bases at V and 8 bases at J, with 10 bases between. CDR3 size: 13 residues. Germline lookup yields CDR1 MGHDK and CDR2 SYGVNS. The chain's CDR3 is CASSDRAPGELFF. DNA of the CDR3: TGTGCCAGCAGTGATCGAGCTCCGGGGGAGCTGTTTTTT. Together with reference TRBV25-1 and TRBJ2-2, the CDR3 gives the full variable domain: EADIYQTPRYLVIGTGKKITLECSQTMGHDKMYWYQQDPGMELHLIHYSYGVNSTEKGDLSSESTVSRIRTEHFPLTLESARPSHTSQYLCASSDRAPGELFFGEGSRLTVL.

A few counts support this clonotype. The rearrangement uses TRBV11-2 and TRBJ1-2; D possibly corresponds to TRBD1 (6 bases). Germline V gene lookup returns CDR1 SGHAT and CDR2 FQNNGV. This CDR3 has 14 residues. V was shortened by 3 bases and J by 6 bases, with 14 bases between the two germline ends. CDR3 nucleotides: TGTGCCAGCAGCTTGAACTCTGGGGGCCATGGCTACACCTTC. Its protein product is CASSLNSGGHGYTF.

This clonotype is judged medium-sized. The chain carries TRBV12-3 or TRBV12-4 and TRBJ2-2; D may be TRBD1 or TRBD2 (5 bases each). Trimming stripped 5 bases from V and 4 bases from J, with 14 bases between. The CDR3 sequence is 15 residues long. DNA of the CDR3: TGTGCCAGCAGTAGGACCGGGGCGGGCACCGGGGAGCTGTTTTTT. Protein: CASSRTGAGTGELFF.

This clonotype has just a few counts. The rearrangement uses TRBV20-1 and TRBJ2-3, with 14 bases that match TRBD2. V lost 0 bases to trimming and J lost 0 bases; unmatched junction nucleotides: 5. Germline V CDR1 and CDR2: DFQATT, SNEGSKA (reference sequence). The CDR3 contains 18 residues. The DNA for the CDR3 is TGCAGTGCTAGAGATGGGACTAGCGGGGGCCTTAGCACAGATACGCAGTATTTT. Translation gives CSARDGTSGGLSTDTQYF.

The table lists this clonotype with many counts. The chain has TRBV12-3 or TRBV12-4 and TRBJ2-3, with D maybe TRBD2 (6 bases). V gave up 8 bases and J gave up 2 bases, with 14 bases separating them. The CDR3 length is 14 residues. In nucleotides, the CDR3 is TGTGCCAGCGGAGATAGCGGTCTCACAGATACGCAGTATTTT. It is translated as CASGDSGLTDTQYF.

This clonotype was observed at least ten times. This chain links TRBV9 with TRBJ2-7; no firm D call. CDR3 length: 14 amino acids. Germline V gene lookup returns CDR1 SGDLS and CDR2 YYNGEE. The V end was cut by 0 bases, the J end by 5 bases, with 12 bases between. CDR3 nucleotide sequence: TGTGCCAGCAGCGTAGCTGGGGTCCTTGACGAGCAGTACTTC. Translated, it gives CASSVAGVLDEQYF.

This clonotype came up many times. The genes are TRBV5-6 and TRBJ2-7, with D hard to call. The V gene lost 2 bases and the J gene lost 2 bases, with 23 bases spanning the gap. This CDR3 region has 18 residues. The germline V gene encodes CDR1 SGHDT and CDR2 YYEEEE. In DNA, the CDR3 is TGTGCCAGCAGCTTAGGTGGGGAATACTCCCCAACCACCTACGAGCAGTACTTC. Translating it yields CASSLGGEYSPTTYEQYF.

This clonotype was observed at least ten times. The chain has TRBV3-1 and TRBJ2-2; D gene unclear. This CDR3 has 13 amino acids. V was cut by 6 bases and J by 4 bases, with 9 bases left in between. Germline CDR1 LGHDT, CDR2 YNNKEL (reference sequence). The CDR3 sequence: CASRSSGTGELFF. In DNA, the CDR3 is TGTGCCAGCAGATCTTCGGGCACCGGGGAGCTGTTTTTT.

This clonotype was detected ten times or more. This sequence joins TRBV12-3 or TRBV12-4 and TRBJ2-4, with D maybe TRBD1 (6 bases). This CDR3 is built from 15 residues. Trimming left V 2 bases short and J 2 bases short, with 10 bases between. CDR3 coding DNA: TGTGCCAGCAGTTTATGGGGGCTCTCCAAAAACATTCAGTACTTC. Its protein is CASSLWGLSKNIQYF.

The sample holds many counts of this clonotype. The chain has TRBV5-6 and TRBJ1-1, with 7 bases matching TRBD1. This CDR3 is 19 amino acids long. Trimming at V came to 0 bases and at J to 1 base, leaving 15 bases not matched to a gene. Germline values: CDR1 SGHDT, CDR2 YYEEEE. In nucleotides, the CDR3 is TGTGCCAGCAGCTTGGCCGATAAACCAGGGGGGCCCGGGAACACTGAAGCTTTCTTT. This codes for CASSLADKPGGPGNTEAFF.

This clonotype was recorded at least ten times. The chain combines TRBV7-8 with TRBJ2-3, with 15 bases fitting TRBD2. Looked up from germline, CDR1 is SGHVS and CDR2 is FQNEAQ. The CDR3 has 19 amino acids. V lost 3 bases, J lost 3 bases, and 10 bases stayed unmatched. The CDR3 loop is CASSFARTSGGASTDTQYF. CDR3 DNA: TGTGCCAGCAGCTTCGCTCGGACTAGCGGGGGGGCCTCAACAGATACGCAGTATTTT.

This clonotype was counted many times. The chain employs TRBV19 and TRBJ2-5; 9 bases agree with TRBD2. V lost 9 bases to trimming and J lost 5 bases; unmatched junction nucleotides: 13. Per germline, CDR1 LNHDA and CDR2 SQIVND (reference sequence). This CDR3 comprises 15 residues. This CDR3 reads CASKSGSGSGETQYF. CDR3 nucleotide sequence: TGTGCCAGCAAATCCGGTAGCGGGAGCGGCGAGACCCAGTACTTC.

In its sample, this clonotype ranks as medium-sized. This chain joins TRBV23-1 and TRBJ2-5; perhaps TRBD2 as D (5 bases). TRBV23-1 falls under the ORF class, with uncertain function. Trimming removed 1 base at V and 4 bases at J, with 16 bases between. CDR3 length: 16 amino acids. CDR3 sequence: CASSQFAEDPPETQYF. The CDR3 DNA is TGCGCCAGCAGTCAATTTGCGGAGGACCCACCAGAGACCCAGTACTTC.

This clonotype occurred many times. For the CDR3, the DNA is TGTGCCAGCAGCCCCGGGGTCGAGTCTGGGGCCAACGTCCTGACTTTC. This gives the protein CASSPGVESGANVLTF. The rearrangement joins TRBV5-4 to TRBJ2-6; D is perhaps TRBD2 (5 bases). Deletions cut 4 bases from V and 1 base from J, with 12 bases between. This CDR3 has 16 amino acids. Germline V lookup: CDR1 SGHNT, CDR2 YYREEE (reference sequence).

This clonotype appeared many times. The gene calls are TRBV5-1 and TRBJ2-2, with 8 nucleotides matching TRBD2. The V gene end was trimmed by 3 bases and the J gene end by 0 bases; junction bases not matched to a gene: 10. Germline V gene sequence: CDR1 SGHRS, CDR2 YFSETQ. The CDR3 covers 18 residues. The CDR3 sequence: CASSSTPQGLANTGELFF. CDR3 bases: TGCGCCAGCAGCTCGACCCCCCAGGGACTAGCGAACACCGGGGAGCTGTTTTTT.

Ten or more counts support this clonotype. The V and J genes are TRBV28 and TRBJ1-6; D is perhaps TRBD1 (5 bases). There are 16 residues in the CDR3. CDR1 MDHEN and CDR2 SYDVKM come from the germline V gene. Trimming pared 6 bases from V and 7 bases from J, leaving 19 bases between. The chain's CDR3 is CASRDRAGAVNSPLHF. The CDR3 DNA reads as TGTGCCAGCAGAGACCGGGCCGGGGCCGTAAATTCACCCCTCCACTTT.

This clonotype was seen only a few times. The chain recombines TRBV18 with TRBJ2-4; 7 nucleotides line up with TRBD1. V lost 0 bases and J lost 0; bases outside the gene matches: 2. This CDR3 has 16 residues. CDR1 and CDR2 (germline): KGHSH, LQKENI. CDR3 in amino acids: CASSPPTGIAKNIQYF. The CDR3 DNA sequence: TGTGCCAGCTCACCACCGACAGGGATAGCCAAAAACATTCAGTACTTC.

This clonotype occurred many times. The chain combines TRBV7-2 with TRBJ1-4; 8 positions match TRBD1. Germline loops: CDR1 SGHTA, CDR2 FQGNSA. CDR3 length: 15 residues. Unmatched junction bases numbered 9, after V lost 5 bases and J lost 7 bases. CDR3 in DNA: TGTGCCAGCAGCCTAAGGACAGGGATTAGTGAAAAACTGTTTTTT. This translates into CASSLRTGISEKLFF.

About this clonotype itself: A read error is possible here, since a much larger clone lies one base away. The chain combines TRBV4-3 with TRBJ1-6, with a weak D call TRBD1 (6 bases). Germline V gene lookup returns CDR1 LGHNA and CDR2 YSLEER. CDR3 length: 16 residues. In nucleotides, the CDR3 is TGCGCCAGCAGCCAAGATCTCACAGGGACGGGATCACTCCTCCACTTT. Protein: CASSQDLTGTGSLLHF.

Many counts were recorded for this clonotype. This sequence joins TRBV5-6 and TRBJ2-3; 7 bases map to TRBD2. CDR1 is SGHDT and CDR2 is YYEEEE in the germline V gene. V was clipped by 7 bases and J by 1 base; unmatched bases: 9. This CDR3 has 15 amino acids. CDR3 amino acids: CASLRTLAGTDTQYF. The CDR3, as DNA: TGTGCCAGCCTTCGGACGCTAGCGGGCACAGATACGCAGTATTTT.